This section outlines one T cell receptor (beta chain) sequence together with its context. Its antigen is currently not known. No base qualities exist here, and no much larger clone lies one base off it. TCR beta libraries were generated from genomic DNA with the immunoSEQ kit, following the manufacturer's recommendations. To prepare libraries, a first multiplex PCR with proprietary primers was run, followed by a second PCR that added unique barcodes, and a bead cleanup was done after each round. A positive control reaction and a negative control reaction, both provided in the kit, were run with every batch of samples. The final libraries were assessed on an Agilent 4200 TapeStation D1000 ScreenTape, pooled by volume, and quantified by qPCR. Sequencing ran on an Illumina NextSeq500 with a MidOutput 150-cycle cartridge, using 156 Read1 and 15 Index1 cycles with kit custom primers. The pooled library was loaded at around 0.93 pM with about 20% PhiX control spiked in. As for the authors' bioinformatics: Vendor-processed data were analyzed in R, and a clonotype was defined as all T cells sharing the same CDR3 nucleotide sequence. In the clone abundance analyses, frequencies were normalized to the 10,000 most abundant clones in each sample. Public T cell clones, which averaged fewer than five per sample, were excluded before analysis. Tumor-enriched clonotypes and baseline blood-enriched clonotypes were defined as those with an abundance difference of at least 32-fold between compartments. A beta-binomial differential abundance model was applied to find clonotypes that expanded or contracted between blood time points. The Baroni-Urbani and Buser coefficient was used to measure tumor-blood repertoire similarity, and groups were compared with two-tailed Wilcoxon tests in R. Sourced from immuneACCESS, this table was stored by TCRdb with only in-frame sequences that have V and J called. A share of the clones is absent; for the studies checked, an unresolved V gene accounts for under half, and the remainder has no known explanation. For V, J and clone size, that table is used; D and trimming come from the DNA. Recorded for this sample are about 26,000 clones; over 75% of them occurred a single time. Together, the top ten hold around 32% of the sample.

The data were taken from a study of radiation and T cells in renal cell carcinoma (TCRdb year 2020). Background for the entire study: Samples were obtained from a clinical trial, in which 15 Gy stereotactic body radiation therapy was delivered to primary renal cell carcinomas and nephrectomy was performed 4 weeks later. TCR beta sequencing covered 53 samples in total, comprising some 25 tumors and 27 peripheral blood samples. A total of about 4 million unique CDR3 nucleotide sequences, encoding around 2.7 million unique CDR3 amino acid sequences, were found across all 50 or so samples.

General findings and caveats noted by the study authors: Because pretreatment tumor biopsies were not available, the study could not determine whether clonotypes were already present within the tumor at baseline. Top tumor clonotypes rose in blood from baseline to 2 weeks post-radiation, then contracted by 4 weeks, suggesting transient expansion of tumor-resident clones. Effects of radiation dose or scheduling on the TCR repertoire could not be addressed with the single-armed trial design. Dynamics of the blood repertoire were not tracked past 4 weeks after treatment.

Per the publication, the time point label means: blood 2 weeks post-SBRT. The treatment or condition label of this sample denotes: 15 Gy SBRT to primary tumor, nephrectomy 4 weeks later. To follow tumor-enriched clonotypes, serial peripheral blood was collected from radiation-treated patients at baseline and at 2 weeks and 4 weeks after SBRT. Every patient's renal cell carcinoma showed clear cell pathology. Genomic DNA for TCR sequencing was prepared using the QIAamp DNA Blood Mini Kit (Qiagen). Samples were included in the analyses only if all quality control checks were passed. The sequence derives from a man aged 60 to 75 with renal cell carcinoma. Material: blood, obtained from a patient whose treatment included radiotherapy and nephrectomy.

The DNA sequence is given as TGTGCCAGCAGCTTTGACAGGGGGCAAGGCGGGGAGCTGTTTTTT. The encoded protein is CASSFDRGQGGELFF. The receptor chain draws on TRBV5-6 and TRBJ2-2, and 10 bases in between align with TRBD1. Trimming removed 2 bases from V and 7 bases from J; the gene matches leave 5 bases unexplained. Including cysteine and phenylalanine, the CDR3 has 15 amino acids. The sequence is cut down to CDR3 DNA, 45 bases in frame from base 1. In the germline V gene, CDR1 corresponds to SGHDT and CDR2 to YYEEEE.